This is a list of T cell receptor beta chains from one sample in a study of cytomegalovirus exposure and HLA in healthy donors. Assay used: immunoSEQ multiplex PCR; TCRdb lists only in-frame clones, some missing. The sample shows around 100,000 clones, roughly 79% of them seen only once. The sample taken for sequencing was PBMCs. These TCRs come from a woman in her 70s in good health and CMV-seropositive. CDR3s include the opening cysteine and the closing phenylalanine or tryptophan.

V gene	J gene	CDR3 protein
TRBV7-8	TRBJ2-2	CASSLRVAGMAGELFF
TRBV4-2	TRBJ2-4	CASSQVAGQGNIQYF
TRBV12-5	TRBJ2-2	CASADWTSPLPGELFF
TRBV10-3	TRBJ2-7	CAISPGQGSSYEQYF
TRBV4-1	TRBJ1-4	CASSPGGGIGEKLFF
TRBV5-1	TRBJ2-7	CASSLEGTGWHEQYF
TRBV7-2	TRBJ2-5	CASSLELAGGAETQYF
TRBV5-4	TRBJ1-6	CASSLGGLGRNNSPLHF
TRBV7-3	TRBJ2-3	CASSPTSGSSDTQYF
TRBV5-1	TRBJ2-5	CASSPGGQGRETQYF
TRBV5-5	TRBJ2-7	CASSLVIWDSSYEQYF
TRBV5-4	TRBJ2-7	CASSLEIDGAYEQYF
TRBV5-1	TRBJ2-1	CASSYLSGSYNEQFF
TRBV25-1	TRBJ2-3	CAARRTGVDTQYF
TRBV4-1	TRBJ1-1	CASSQAQGAEAFF
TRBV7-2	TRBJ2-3	CASSLGLSTDTQYF
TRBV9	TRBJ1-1	CASSREAGRAEAFF
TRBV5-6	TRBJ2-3	CASKMTPSTDTQYF
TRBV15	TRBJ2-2	CATSRDGTSGFNTGELFF
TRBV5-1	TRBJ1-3	CASSLGDVNIGNTIYF
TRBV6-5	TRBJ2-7	CASSRPPGYEQYF
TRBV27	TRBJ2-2	CASSSGFGELFF
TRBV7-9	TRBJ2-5	CASSLSKGQETQYF
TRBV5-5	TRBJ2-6	CASSLAVGSSGANVLTF
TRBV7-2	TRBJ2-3	CASSPRTSGRIDTQYF
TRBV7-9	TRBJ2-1	CASRGAGLSYNEQFF
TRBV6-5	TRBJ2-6	CASSSPSSGANVLTF
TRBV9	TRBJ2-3	CASSVSGGGPDTQYF
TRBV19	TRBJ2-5	CASSIGAGVRETQYF
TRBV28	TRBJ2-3	CASIGGGRIEDTQYF
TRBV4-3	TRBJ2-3	CASSQDEQGGDTQYF
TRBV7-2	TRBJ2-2	CASSTRLSRGGELFF
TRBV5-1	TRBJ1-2	CASSLESSGQGYGYTF
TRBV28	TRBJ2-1	CASSIRGVHEQFF
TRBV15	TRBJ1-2	CATSRDYTVENYGYTF
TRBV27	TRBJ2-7	CASSLTSAGVGEQYF
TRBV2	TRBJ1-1	CASSDRVRAEAFF